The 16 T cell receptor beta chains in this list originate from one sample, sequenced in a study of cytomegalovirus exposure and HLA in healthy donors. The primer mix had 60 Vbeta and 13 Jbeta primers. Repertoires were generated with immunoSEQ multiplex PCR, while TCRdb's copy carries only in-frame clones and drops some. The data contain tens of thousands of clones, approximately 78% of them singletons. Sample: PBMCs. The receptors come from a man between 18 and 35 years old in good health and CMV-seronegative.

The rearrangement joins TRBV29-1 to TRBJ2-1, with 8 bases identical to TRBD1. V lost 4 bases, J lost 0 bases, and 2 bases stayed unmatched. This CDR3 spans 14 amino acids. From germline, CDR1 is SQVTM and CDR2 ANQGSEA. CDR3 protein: CSVGTGSSYNEQFF. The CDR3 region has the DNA TGCAGCGTTGGGACAGGGAGCTCCTACAATGAGCAGTTCTTC.

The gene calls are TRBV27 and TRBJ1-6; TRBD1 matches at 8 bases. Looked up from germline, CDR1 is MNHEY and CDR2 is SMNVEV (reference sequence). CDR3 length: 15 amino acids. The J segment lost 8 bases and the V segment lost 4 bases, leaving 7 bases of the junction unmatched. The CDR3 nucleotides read TGTGCCAGCAGTTCCGGGACAGGTTTTTATTCACCCCTCCACTTT. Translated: CASSSGTGFYSPLHF.

The DNA of the CDR3 is TGTGCCAGCAGCTCCGGACAGCTGAACACTGAAGCTTTCTTT. This encodes CASSSGQLNTEAFF. The chain recombines TRBV7-9 with TRBJ1-1; the D gene is possibly TRBD1 (6 bases). From germline, CDR1 is SEHNR and CDR2 FQNEAQ (reference sequence). V was clipped by 4 bases and J by 0 bases, with 9 bases between them. CDR3 length: 14 residues.

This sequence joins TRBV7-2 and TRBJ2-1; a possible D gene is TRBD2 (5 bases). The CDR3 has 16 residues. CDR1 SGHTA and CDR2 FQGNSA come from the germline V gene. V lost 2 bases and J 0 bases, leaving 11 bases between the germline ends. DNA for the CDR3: TGTGCCAGCAGCTTATGGTACAGCGGCTCCTACAATGAGCAGTTCTTC. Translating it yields CASSLWYSGSYNEQFF.

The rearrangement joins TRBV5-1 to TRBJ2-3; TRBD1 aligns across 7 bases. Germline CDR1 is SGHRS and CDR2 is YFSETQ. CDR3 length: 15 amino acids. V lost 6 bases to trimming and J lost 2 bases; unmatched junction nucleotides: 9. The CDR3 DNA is TGCGCCAGCATCCAACAGACAGGGCTCACAGATACGCAGTATTTT. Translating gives CASIQQTGLTDTQYF.

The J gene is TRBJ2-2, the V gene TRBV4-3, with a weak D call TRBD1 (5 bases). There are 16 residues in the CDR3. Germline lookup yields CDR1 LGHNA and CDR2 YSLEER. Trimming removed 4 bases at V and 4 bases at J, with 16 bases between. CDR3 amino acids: CASSPEDIASTGELFF. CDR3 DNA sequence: TGCGCCAGCAGCCCAGAGGACATTGCGAGCACCGGGGAGCTGTTTTTT.

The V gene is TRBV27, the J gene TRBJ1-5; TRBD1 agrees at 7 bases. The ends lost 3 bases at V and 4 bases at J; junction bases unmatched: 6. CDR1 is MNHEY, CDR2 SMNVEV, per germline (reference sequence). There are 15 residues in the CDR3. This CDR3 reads CASSFGQGDNQPQHF. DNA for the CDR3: TGTGCCAGCAGTTTTGGGCAGGGGGATAATCAGCCCCAGCATTTT.

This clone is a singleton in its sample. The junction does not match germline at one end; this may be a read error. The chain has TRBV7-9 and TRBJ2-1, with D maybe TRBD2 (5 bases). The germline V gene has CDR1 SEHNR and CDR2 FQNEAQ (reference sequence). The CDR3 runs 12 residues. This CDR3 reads CSSSLSGNEQFF. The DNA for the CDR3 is TGTTCCAGCAGTTTATCGGGGAATGAGCAGTTCTTC.

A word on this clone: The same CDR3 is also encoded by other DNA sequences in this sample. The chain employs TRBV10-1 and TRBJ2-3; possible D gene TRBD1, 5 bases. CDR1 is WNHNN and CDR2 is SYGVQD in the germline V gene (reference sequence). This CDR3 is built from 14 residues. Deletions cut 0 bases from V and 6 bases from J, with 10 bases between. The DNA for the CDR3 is TGCGCCAGCAGTGAGTCAGGGGTAGGGGATACGCAGTATTTT. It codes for CASSESGVGDTQYF.

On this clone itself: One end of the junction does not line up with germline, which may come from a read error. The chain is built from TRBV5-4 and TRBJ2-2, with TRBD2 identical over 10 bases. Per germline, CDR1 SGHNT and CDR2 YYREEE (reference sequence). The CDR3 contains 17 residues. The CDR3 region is CASSSTPGLAGAGALFF. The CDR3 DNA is TGTGCCAGCAGCTCGACGCCGGGCCTAGCGGGAGCAGGGGCGCTGTTTTTT.

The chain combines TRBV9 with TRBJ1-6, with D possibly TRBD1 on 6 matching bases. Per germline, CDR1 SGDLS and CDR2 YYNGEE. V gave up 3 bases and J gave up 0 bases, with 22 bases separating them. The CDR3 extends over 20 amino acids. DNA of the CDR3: TGTGCCAGCAGCGACCCCATAACCACCGGGGGGCCCTCCTATAATTCACCCCTCCACTTT. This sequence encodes CASSDPITTGGPSYNSPLHF.

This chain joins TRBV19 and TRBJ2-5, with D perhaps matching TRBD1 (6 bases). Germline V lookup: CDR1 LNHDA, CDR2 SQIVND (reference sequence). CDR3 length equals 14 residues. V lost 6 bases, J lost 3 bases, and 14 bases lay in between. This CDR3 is CASSPLQGKETQYF. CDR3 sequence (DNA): TGTGCCAGTAGCCCGCTACAGGGAAAAGAGACCCAGTACTTC.

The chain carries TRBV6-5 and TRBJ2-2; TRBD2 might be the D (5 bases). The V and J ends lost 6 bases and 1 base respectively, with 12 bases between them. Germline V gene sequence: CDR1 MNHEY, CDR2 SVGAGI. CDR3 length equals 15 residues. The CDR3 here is CASRRVDENTGELFF. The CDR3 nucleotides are TGTGCCAGCAGGCGGGTAGACGAGAACACCGGGGAGCTGTTTTTT.

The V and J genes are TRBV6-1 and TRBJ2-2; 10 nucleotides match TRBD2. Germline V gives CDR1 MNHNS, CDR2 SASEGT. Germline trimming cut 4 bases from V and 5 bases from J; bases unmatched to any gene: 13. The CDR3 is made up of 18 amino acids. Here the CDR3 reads CASSGAKLAGVRTGELFF. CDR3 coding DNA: TGTGCCAGCAGTGGAGCAAAGCTAGCGGGAGTTCGGACCGGGGAGCTGTTTTTT.

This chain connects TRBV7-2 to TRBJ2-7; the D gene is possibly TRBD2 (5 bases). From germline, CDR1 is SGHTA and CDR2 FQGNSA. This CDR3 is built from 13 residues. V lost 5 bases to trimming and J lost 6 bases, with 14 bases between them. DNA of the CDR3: TGTGCCAGCAGCAACCCAACTAGACGCGAGCAGTACTTC. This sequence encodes CASSNPTRREQYF.

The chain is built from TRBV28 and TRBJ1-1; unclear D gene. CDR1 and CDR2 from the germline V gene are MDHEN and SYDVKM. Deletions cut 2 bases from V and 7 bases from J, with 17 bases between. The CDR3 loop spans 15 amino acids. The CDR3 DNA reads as TGTGCCAGCAGTTTAGATGTCGGGGTGATGGGTGAAGCTTTCTTT. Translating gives CASSLDVGVMGEAFF.